This note documents a single T cell receptor (beta chain) sequence. The sample comes from a study of Ad26.COV2.S vaccination and SARS-CoV-2 variants. Overall study context: Recipients of Ad26.COV2.S got it intramuscularly, once or twice 56 days apart.

The CDR3 is 15 amino acids. Per germline, CDR1 MGHRA and CDR2 YSYEKL. Trimming left V 4 bases short and J 6 bases short, with 15 bases between. The assay was immunoSEQ multiplex PCR, and TCRdb's table has in-frame clones only and misses some. The sample has hundreds of thousands of clones; around 86% are singletons. Specified treatment: some 20 received Ad26.COV2.S at low or high dose, single or two shots; about 5 received placebo; per-sample allocation not given. The samples were gathered on day 63 after the first injection of vaccine or placebo. This sequence originates from a person aged 18-60 years who received the Ad26.COV2.S COVID-19 vaccine or a placebo. Here the sequenced sample was peripheral blood, taken in a trial of Ad26.COV2.S vaccine versus placebo. V gene TRBV4-1 combines with J gene TRBJ2-2; D assignment may be TRBD1 or TRBD2 (5 bases each). CDR3 sequence reads: CASSPTGQLPGELFF. In DNA, the CDR3 is TGCGCCAGCAGCCCGACGGGGCAGCTCCCCGGGGAGCTGTTTTTT.